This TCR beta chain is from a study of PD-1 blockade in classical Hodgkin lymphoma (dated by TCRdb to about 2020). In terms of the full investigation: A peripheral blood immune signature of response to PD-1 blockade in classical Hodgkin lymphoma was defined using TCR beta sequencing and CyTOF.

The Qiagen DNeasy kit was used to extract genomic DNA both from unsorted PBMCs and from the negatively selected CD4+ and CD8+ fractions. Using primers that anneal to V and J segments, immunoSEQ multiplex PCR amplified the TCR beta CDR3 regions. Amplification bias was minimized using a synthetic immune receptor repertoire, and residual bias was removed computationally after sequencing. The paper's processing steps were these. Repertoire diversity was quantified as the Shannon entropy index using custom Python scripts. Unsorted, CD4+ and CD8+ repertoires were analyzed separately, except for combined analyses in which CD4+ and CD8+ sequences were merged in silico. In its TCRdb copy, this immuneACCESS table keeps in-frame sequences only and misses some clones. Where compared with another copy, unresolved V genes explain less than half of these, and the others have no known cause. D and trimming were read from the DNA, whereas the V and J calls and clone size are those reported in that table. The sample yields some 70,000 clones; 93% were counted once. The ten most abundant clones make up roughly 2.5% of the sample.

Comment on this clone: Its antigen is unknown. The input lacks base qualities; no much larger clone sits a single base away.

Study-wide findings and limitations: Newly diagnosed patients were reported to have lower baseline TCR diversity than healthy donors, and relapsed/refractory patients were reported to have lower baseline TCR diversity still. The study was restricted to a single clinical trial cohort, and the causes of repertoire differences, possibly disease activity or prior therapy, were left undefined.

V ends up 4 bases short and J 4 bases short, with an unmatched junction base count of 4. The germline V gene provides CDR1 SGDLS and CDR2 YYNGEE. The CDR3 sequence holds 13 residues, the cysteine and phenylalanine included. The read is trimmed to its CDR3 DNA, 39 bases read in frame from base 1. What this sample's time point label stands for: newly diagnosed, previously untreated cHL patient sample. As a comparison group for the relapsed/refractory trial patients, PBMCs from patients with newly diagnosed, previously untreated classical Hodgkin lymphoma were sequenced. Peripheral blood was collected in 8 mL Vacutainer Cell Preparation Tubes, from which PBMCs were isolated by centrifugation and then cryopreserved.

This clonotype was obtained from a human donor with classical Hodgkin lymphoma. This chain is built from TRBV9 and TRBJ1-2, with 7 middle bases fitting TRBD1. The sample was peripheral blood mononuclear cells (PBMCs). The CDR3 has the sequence CASSPDRFYGYTF. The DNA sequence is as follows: TGTGCCAGCAGCCCGGACAGGTTCTATGGCTACACCTTC.